This record covers a single T cell receptor beta chain. Its antigen is not identified. This sample was included in a study of monozygotic twins with inflammatory bowel disease. Study-wide results and limits: Among patients, repertoires may have gained variability from differing immunosuppressive treatments.

TCRdb reprocessed the 5' RACE reads and keeps a single row for each CDR3 protein, giving no DNA. The listing contains some 170,000 distinct CDR3 sequences. No T cells were sorted before total RNA was taken from whole blood. CDR3 length equals 14 residues. This sequence originates from a human donor with ulcerative colitis or Crohn's disease, or a healthy co-twin of an affected twin (not recorded which). Source material: blood. The rearrangement links TRBV12-3 or TRBV12-4 to TRBJ1-1. The CDR3 reads CASNKGRLNTEAFF.